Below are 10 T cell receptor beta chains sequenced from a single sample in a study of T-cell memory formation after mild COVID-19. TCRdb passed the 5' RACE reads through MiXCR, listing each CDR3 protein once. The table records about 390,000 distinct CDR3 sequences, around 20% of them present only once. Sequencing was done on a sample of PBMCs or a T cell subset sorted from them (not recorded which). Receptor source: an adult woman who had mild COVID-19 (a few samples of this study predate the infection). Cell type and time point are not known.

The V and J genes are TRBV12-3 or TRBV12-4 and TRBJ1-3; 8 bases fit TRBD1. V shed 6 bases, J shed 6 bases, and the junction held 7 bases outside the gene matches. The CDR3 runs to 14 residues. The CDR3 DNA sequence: TGTGCCAGCAGAAGACAGGGGTCGGAAAACACCATATATTTT. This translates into CASRRQGSENTIYF.

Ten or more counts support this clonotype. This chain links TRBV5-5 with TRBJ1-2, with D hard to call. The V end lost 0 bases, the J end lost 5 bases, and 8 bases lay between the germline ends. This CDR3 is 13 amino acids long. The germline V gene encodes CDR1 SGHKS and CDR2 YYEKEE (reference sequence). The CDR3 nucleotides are TGTGCCAGCAGCTTGGAATCCGGGTATGGCTACACCTTC. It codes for CASSLESGYGYTF.

The CDR3 region has the DNA TGCGCCAGCAGCCAAGTCGGGACTACTAGCACAGATACGCAGTATTTT. Protein sequence: CASSQVGTTSTDTQYF. V is TRBV4-1 and J is TRBJ2-3, with 7 bases aligning to TRBD2. The CDR3 runs 16 residues. The ends lost 1 base at V and 0 bases at J; junction bases unmatched: 4. Germline assignment: CDR1 MGHRA and CDR2 YSYEKL.

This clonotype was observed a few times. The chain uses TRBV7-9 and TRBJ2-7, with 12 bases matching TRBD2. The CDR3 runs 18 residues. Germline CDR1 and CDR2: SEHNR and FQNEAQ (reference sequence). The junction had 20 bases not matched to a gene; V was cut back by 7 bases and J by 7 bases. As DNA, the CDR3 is TGTGCCAGCACCGAACCTGACCCTAGCGGGAGGGCCCAAAGGGAGCAGTACTTC. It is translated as CASTEPDPSGRAQREQYF.

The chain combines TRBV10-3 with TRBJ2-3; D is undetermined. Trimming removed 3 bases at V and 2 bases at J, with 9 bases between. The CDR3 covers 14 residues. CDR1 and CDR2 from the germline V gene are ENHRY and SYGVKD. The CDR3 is CAISDFDHTDTQYF. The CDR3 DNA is TGTGCCATCAGTGATTTCGATCACACAGATACGCAGTATTTT.

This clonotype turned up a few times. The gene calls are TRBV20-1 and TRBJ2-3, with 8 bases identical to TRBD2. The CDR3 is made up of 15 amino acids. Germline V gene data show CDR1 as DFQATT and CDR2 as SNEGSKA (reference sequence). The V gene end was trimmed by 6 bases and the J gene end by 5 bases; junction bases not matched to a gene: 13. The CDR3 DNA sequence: TGCAGTGCAACCACAGCGGGGGCAAGAGTAGATACGCAGTATTTT. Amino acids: CSATTAGARVDTQYF.

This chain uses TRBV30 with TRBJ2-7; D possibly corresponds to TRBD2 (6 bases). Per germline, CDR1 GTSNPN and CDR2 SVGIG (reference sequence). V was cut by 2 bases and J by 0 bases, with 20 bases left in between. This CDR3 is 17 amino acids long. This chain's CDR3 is CAWSKSSLVGGSYEQYF. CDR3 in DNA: TGTGCCTGGAGTAAGAGCTCACTTGTGGGGGGCTCCTACGAGCAGTACTTC.

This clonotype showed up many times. The CDR3 DNA follows: TGTGCCAGCTCACCGCAGTCCCTCAAGGTGCAAACCTACGAGCAGTACTTC. Its protein product is CASSPQSLKVQTYEQYF. This sequence joins TRBV18 and TRBJ2-7; D not resolved. The CDR3 covers 17 residues. Germline V CDR1 and CDR2: KGHSH, LQKENI. With 3 bases removed from V and 2 bases from J, the gap between germline ends came to 20 bases.

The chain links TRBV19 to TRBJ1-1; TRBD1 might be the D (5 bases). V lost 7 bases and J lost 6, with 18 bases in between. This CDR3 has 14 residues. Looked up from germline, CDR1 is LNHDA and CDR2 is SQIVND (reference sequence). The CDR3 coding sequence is TGTGCCAGTACCCAGGGCCTGGGGAGGGCTGAAGCTTTCTTT. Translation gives CASTQGLGRAEAFF.

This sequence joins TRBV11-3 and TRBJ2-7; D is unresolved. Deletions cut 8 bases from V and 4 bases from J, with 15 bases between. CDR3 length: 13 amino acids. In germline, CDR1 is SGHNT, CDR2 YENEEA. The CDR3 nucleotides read TGTGCCAGCCGCGGCGCTAGTTCTTACGAGCAGTACTTC. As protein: CASRGASSYEQYF.